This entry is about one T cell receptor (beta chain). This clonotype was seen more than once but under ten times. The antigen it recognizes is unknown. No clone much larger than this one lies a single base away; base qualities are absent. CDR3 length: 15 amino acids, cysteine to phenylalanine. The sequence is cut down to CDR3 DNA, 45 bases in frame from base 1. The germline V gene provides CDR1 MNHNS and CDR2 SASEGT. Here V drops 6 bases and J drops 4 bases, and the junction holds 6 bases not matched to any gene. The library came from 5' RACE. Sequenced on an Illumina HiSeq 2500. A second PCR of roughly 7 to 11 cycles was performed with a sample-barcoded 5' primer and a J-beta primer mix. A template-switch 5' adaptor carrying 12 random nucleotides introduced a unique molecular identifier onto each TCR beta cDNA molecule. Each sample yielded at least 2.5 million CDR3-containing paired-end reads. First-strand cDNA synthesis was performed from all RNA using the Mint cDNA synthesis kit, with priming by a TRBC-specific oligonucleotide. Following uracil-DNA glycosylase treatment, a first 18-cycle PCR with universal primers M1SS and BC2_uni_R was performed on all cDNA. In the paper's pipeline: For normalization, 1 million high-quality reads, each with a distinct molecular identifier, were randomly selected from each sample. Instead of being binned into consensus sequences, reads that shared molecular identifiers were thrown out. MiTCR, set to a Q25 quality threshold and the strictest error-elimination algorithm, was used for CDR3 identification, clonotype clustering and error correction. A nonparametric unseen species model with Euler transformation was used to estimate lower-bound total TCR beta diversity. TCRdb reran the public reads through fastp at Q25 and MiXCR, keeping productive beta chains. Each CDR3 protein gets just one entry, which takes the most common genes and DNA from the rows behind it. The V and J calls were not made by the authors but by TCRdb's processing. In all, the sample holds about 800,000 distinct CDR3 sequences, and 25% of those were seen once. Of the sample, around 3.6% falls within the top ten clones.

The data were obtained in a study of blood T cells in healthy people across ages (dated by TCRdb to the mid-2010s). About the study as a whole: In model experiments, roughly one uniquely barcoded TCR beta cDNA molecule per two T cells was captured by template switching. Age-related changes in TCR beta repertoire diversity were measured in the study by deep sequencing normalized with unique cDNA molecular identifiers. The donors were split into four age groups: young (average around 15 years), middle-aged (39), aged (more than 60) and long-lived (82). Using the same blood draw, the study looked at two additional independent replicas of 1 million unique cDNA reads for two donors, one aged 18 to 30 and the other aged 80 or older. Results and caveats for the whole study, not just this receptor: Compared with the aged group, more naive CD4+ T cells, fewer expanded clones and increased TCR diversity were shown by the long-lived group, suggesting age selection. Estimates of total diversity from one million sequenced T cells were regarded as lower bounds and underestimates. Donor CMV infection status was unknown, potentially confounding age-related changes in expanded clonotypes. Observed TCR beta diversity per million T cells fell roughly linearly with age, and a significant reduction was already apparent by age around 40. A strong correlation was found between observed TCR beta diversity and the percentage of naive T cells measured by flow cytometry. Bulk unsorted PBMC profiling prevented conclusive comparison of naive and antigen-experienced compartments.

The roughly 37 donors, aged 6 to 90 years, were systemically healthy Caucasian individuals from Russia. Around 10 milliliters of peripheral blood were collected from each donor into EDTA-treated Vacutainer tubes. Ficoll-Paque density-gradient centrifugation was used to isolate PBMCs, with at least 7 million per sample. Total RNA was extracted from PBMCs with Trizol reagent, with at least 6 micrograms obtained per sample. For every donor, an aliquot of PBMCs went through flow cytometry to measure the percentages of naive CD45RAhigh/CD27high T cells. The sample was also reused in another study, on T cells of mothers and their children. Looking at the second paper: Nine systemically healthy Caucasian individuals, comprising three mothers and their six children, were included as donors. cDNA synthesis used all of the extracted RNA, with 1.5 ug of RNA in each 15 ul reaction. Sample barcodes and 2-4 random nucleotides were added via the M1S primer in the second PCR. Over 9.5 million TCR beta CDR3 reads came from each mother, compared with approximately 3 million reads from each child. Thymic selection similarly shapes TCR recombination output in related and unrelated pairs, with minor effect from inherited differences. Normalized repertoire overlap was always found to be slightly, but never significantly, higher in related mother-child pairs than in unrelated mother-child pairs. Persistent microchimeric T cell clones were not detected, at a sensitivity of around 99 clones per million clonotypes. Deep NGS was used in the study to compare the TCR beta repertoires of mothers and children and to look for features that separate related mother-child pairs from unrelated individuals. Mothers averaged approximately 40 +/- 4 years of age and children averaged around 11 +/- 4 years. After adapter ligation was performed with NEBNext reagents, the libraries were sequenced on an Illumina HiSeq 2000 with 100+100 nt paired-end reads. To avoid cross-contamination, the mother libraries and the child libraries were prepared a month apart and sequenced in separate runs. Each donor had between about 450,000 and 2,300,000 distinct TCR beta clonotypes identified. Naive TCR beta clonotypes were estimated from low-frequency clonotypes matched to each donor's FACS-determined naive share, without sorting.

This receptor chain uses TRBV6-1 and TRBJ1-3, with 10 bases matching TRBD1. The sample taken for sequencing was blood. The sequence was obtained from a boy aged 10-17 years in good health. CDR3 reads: CASSEWTGGGNTIYF. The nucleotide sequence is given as TGTGCCAGCAGCGAGTGGACAGGGGGAGGAAACACCATATATTTT.